Listed below are T cell receptor beta chains from one sample, sequenced in a study of PD-1 blockade in classical Hodgkin lymphoma. TCRdb's table, derived via immunoSEQ multiplex PCR, lists solely in-frame clones and lacks some. The repertoire holds around 91,000 clones, with roughly 90% as singletons. The starting material was peripheral blood mononuclear cells (PBMCs), obtained at baseline. The receptors shown here come from a human donor with classical Hodgkin lymphoma. The CDR3 runs from the conserved cysteine through the conserved F or W. The D gene is left open where the match is weak. Clone size is not always given. Where it is, it says once, few, many or a class for expanded clones.

CDR3,DNA,size,D,V,J
CASRPIPYERYEQYF,TGTGCCAGCAGACCTATACCCTATGAGAGGTACGAGCAGTACTTC,once,-,TRBV28,TRBJ2-7
CASSLDRGQFF,TGTGCCAGCAGCTTAGATAGGGGCCAGTTCTTC,-,-,TRBV11-2,TRBJ2-1
CASSLVQGGAEAFF,TGTGCCAGCAGCTTAGTACAGGGTGGTGCTGAAGCTTTCTTT,few,-,TRBV7-9,TRBJ1-1
CASSPTGTQYF,TGTGCCAGCAGCCCCACAGGGACCCAGTACTTC,-,-,TRBV2,TRBJ2-5
CASSLSGGVYEQYF,TGCGCCAGCAGCTTATCGGGAGGGGTTTACGAGCAGTACTTC,-,TRBD2,TRBV5-1,TRBJ2-7
CASSSGQGKTQYF,TGTGCCAGCAGCTCGGGACAGGGGAAGACCCAGTACTTC,-,TRBD1,TRBV7-9,TRBJ2-5
CASRAAAWGTYEQYF,TGTGCCAGCAGGGCCGCCGCCTGGGGAACTTACGAGCAGTACTTC,-,-,TRBV6-1,TRBJ2-7
CASRPGGANYGYTF,TGTGCCAGTAGGCCAGGGGGCGCTAACTATGGCTACACCTTC,-,TRBD1,TRBV19,TRBJ1-2
CATSRGTGAGANVLTF,TGTGCCACCAGCAGGGGAACAGGGGCAGGGGCCAACGTCCTGACTTTC,-,TRBD1,TRBV15,TRBJ2-6
CASSQNILAGVDEQYF,TGTGCCAGCAGCCAAAATATACTAGCGGGAGTCGACGAGCAGTACTTC,-,TRBD2,TRBV5-4,TRBJ2-7
CASSLTVYEQYF,TGTGCCAGCAGTCTTACCGTCTACGAGCAGTACTTC,once,-,TRBV28,TRBJ2-7
CASSYSGTNHYGYTF,TGTGCCAGCAGTTACTCCGGGACTAATCACTATGGCTACACCTTC,-,-,TRBV6-5,TRBJ1-2
CASSKGTRGSNEQFF,TGTGCCAGTAGTAAGGGGACCCGGGGTAGCAATGAGCAGTTCTTC,-,-,TRBV19,TRBJ2-1
CASSLQLARGETQYF,TGTGCCAGCAGCTTACAACTAGCGAGGGGAGAGACCCAGTACTTC,-,TRBD2,TRBV7-2,TRBJ2-5
CASSPTTGSYEQYF,TGTGCCAGCAGCCCCACGACAGGGAGCTACGAGCAGTACTTC,once,TRBD1,TRBV7-2,TRBJ2-7
CASSEYGKDTEAFF,TGTGCCAGCAGCGAGTACGGCAAGGACACTGAAGCTTTCTTT,-,-,TRBV7-9,TRBJ1-1
CASSQTGDPKLFF,TGTGCCAGCAGTCAGACAGGGGATCCAAAACTGTTTTTT,once,TRBD1,TRBV28,TRBJ1-4
CASSSSGRTHRELFF,TGTGCCAGCAGCTCTAGCGGGAGAACACACCGGGAGCTGTTTTTT,-,TRBD2,TRBV6-5,TRBJ2-2
CASSSRGRTGDTGELFF,TGTGCCAGCAGCTCGCGGGGAAGGACAGGGGACACCGGGGAGCTGTTTTTT,-,TRBD1,TRBV11-3,TRBJ2-2
CASSLTDNTGELFF,TGTGCCAGCAGCCTTACGGATAACACCGGGGAGCTGTTTTTT,-,-,TRBV11-2,TRBJ2-2
CASSMVRYGYTF,TGTGCCAGTAGTATGGTGCGCTATGGCTACACCTTC,-,-,TRBV19,TRBJ1-2
CASSGSLSGTDTQYF,TGCGCCAGCAGTGGCTCTCTTAGCGGCACAGATACGCAGTATTTT,-,-,TRBV10-2,TRBJ2-3
CASSLSGNNQETQYF,TGTGCCAGCAGCTTATCAGGGAATAACCAAGAGACCCAGTACTTC,-,-,TRBV7-9,TRBJ2-5
CASSLEGRYGF,TGTGCCAGCAGCTTAGAGGGGAGATACGGATTT,-,-,TRBV7-9,TRBJ2-3
CASSLFPGNTIYF,TGTGCCAGCAGTCTGTTTCCTGGAAACACCATATATTTT,-,-,TRBV6-6,TRBJ1-3
CASSPVATQYF,TGTGCCAGCAGTCCCGTGGCGACCCAGTACTTC,-,-,TRBV2,TRBJ2-5
CASSLAGQPYEQYF,TGTGCCAGCAGCTTGGCGGGACAGCCTTACGAGCAGTACTTC,-,TRBD1,TRBV5-5,TRBJ2-7